Presented here are 18 T cell receptor beta chains from one specimen sequenced in a study of OX40 agonist ivuxolimab in advanced cancers. The data were produced by immunoSEQ multiplex PCR, yet TCRdb's version contains in-frame clones alone and is incomplete. This sample yields 40,000 to 65,000 clones, of which about 88% are seen a single time; around 1.5% belongs to the top ten. Material: CD4+ or CD8+ T cells sorted from blood, obtained in a trial of the OX40 agonist ivuxolimab. These receptors were obtained from an adult with an advanced solid tumor such as melanoma, head and neck, liver or kidney cancer.

The V and J genes are TRBV11-2 and TRBJ2-3; 8 nucleotides agree with TRBD2. The CDR3 runs to 15 residues. Per the germline V gene, CDR1 is SGHAT and CDR2 is FQNNGV. The junction had 8 bases not matched to a gene; V was cut back by 4 bases and J by 5 bases. CDR3 DNA: TGTGCCAGCAGCTCCTTCGGGGGGGATGGAGATACGCAGTATTTT. This gives the protein CASSSFGGDGDTQYF.

The V gene is TRBV28, the J gene TRBJ1-2; D uncertain. CDR3 length equals 12 residues. V lost 7 bases and J 4 bases, leaving 10 bases between the germline ends. Germline V lookup: CDR1 MDHEN, CDR2 SYDVKM. The DNA for the CDR3 is TGTGCCAGCATCGCCTGGGGCTATGGCTACACCTTC. Amino acid sequence: CASIAWGYGYTF.

The CDR3 loop reads CASTPRAYEQYF. CDR3 nucleotides: TGTGCCAGCACCCCCAGGGCCTACGAGCAGTACTTC. The gene calls are TRBV6-7 and TRBJ2-7; TRBD1 might be the D (5 bases). TRBV6-7 is an open reading frame, and its role is uncertain. Trimming pared 7 bases from V and 2 bases from J, leaving 9 bases between. The CDR3 sequence is 12 residues long.

CDR3 DNA: TGCGCCAGCAGTGAGGGGGCCCACTACGAGCAGTACTTC. It translates to CASSEGAHYEQYF. The chain carries TRBV10-1 and TRBJ2-7; D may be TRBD1 (5 bases). V gave up 2 bases and J gave up 3 bases, with 8 bases separating them. Germline V CDR1 and CDR2: WNHNN, SYGVQD (reference sequence). The CDR3 is made up of 13 amino acids.

The rearrangement joins TRBV6-1 to TRBJ1-5; D gene uncertain. The length of the CDR3 is 13 residues. The germline V and J ends were trimmed by 3 bases and 5 bases, with 8 bases remaining between them. Per germline, CDR1 MNHNS and CDR2 SASEGT. CDR3 sequence reads: CASSEWRDQPQHF. The CDR3 coding sequence is TGTGCCAGCAGTGAGTGGAGGGATCAGCCCCAGCATTTT.

V and J are TRBV5-1 and TRBJ2-5, with 10 bases matching TRBD1. The germline V gene has CDR1 SGHRS and CDR2 YFSETQ. This CDR3 comprises 17 residues. The J segment lost 2 bases and the V segment lost 3 bases, leaving 10 bases of the junction unmatched. CDR3 in amino acids: CASSSRRDRGVQETQYF. The CDR3 region has the DNA TGCGCCAGCAGCTCCAGAAGGGACAGGGGAGTTCAAGAGACCCAGTACTTC. Combining the CDR3 with reference TRBV5-1 and TRBJ2-5 gives the whole variable domain KAGVTQTPRYLIKTRGQQVTLSCSPISGHRSVSWYQQTPGQGLQFLFEYFSETQRNKGNFPGRFSGRQFSNSRSEMNVSTLELGDSALYLCASSSRRDRGVQETQYFGPGTRLLVL.

This chain uses TRBV6-5 with TRBJ1-5; D is unresolved. Trimming cost V 2 bases and J 4 bases, with 9 bases left between them. From germline, CDR1 is MNHEY and CDR2 SVGAGI. The CDR3 contains 14 residues. The CDR3 DNA is TGTGCCAGCAGTTACCTTTCGCCGAATCAGCCCCAGCATTTT. It encodes CASSYLSPNQPQHF.

This clone was picked up a small number of times. The chain couples TRBV9 to TRBJ2-2; D possibly corresponds to TRBD1 (6 bases). The CDR3 length is 12 residues. The ends were cut back, 6 bases at V and 7 bases at J, with 10 bases in the middle. The germline CDR1 and CDR2 sequences are SGDLS and YYNGEE. The CDR3: CASTEQGGELFF. The CDR3 nucleotides read TGTGCCAGCACCGAACAGGGCGGGGAGCTGTTTTTT.

The chain combines TRBV11-2 with TRBJ2-7; the match to TRBD1 covers 8 bases. Germline V gene lookup returns CDR1 SGHAT and CDR2 FQNNGV. V was clipped by 1 base and J by 6 bases; unmatched bases: 5. CDR3 length: 14 residues. CDR3 residues: CASSLGRTGSEQYF. The CDR3 DNA reads as TGTGCCAGCAGCTTAGGCCGGACAGGGAGCGAGCAGTACTTC.

The gene calls are TRBV19 and TRBJ1-5; TRBD1 matches at 9 bases. Germline V gene sequence: CDR1 LNHDA, CDR2 SQIVND (reference sequence). V was clipped by 4 bases and J by 5 bases; unmatched bases: 6. The CDR3 length is 15 residues. The CDR3 sequence is CASSTQGAGDQPQHF. CDR3 in DNA: TGTGCCAGTAGTACACAGGGGGCGGGCGATCAGCCCCAGCATTTT.

This CDR3 is CASGSGRPLGVTGNTIYF. CDR3 sequence (DNA): TGTGCCAGCGGAAGTGGACGGCCGCTGGGAGTAACTGGAAACACCATATATTTT. The rearrangement joins TRBV21-1 to TRBJ1-3. TRBV21-1 is shown as a pseudogene. CDR3 length: 18 residues.

The chain joins TRBV7-2 to TRBJ2-2; 7 bases map to TRBD1. CDR1 is SGHTA, CDR2 FQGNSA, per germline. This CDR3 is 14 amino acids long. V lost 5 bases, J lost 7 bases, and 7 bases stayed unmatched. CDR3 loop: CASSQPWTGGELFF. CDR3 nucleotides: TGTGCCAGCAGCCAACCGTGGACAGGCGGGGAGCTGTTTTTT.

The chain combines TRBV19 with TRBJ2-5; either TRBD1 or TRBD2 may supply D (5 bases each). V lost 5 bases to trimming and J lost 0 bases, with 13 bases between them. The CDR3 is 15 amino acids. Germline V gene data show CDR1 as LNHDA and CDR2 as SQIVND (reference sequence). CDR3 nucleotides: TGTGCCAGTAGTCGGGGCGATTTGTACCAAGAGACCCAGTACTTC. Translation: CASSRGDLYQETQYF.

This chain links TRBV5-1 with TRBJ2-2, with TRBD1 identical over 7 bases. J was trimmed by 7 bases and V by 2 bases; bases with no gene match: 5. Germline assignment: CDR1 SGHRS and CDR2 YFSETQ. The CDR3 is 14 amino acids. The CDR3 loop reads CASSLQGPGGELFF. The CDR3 DNA reads as TGCGCCAGCAGCTTACAGGGGCCCGGCGGGGAGCTGTTTTTT.

The chain uses TRBV2 and TRBJ1-4; 8 bases are a match to TRBD1. CDR3 length equals 18 residues. The V segment lost 1 base and the J segment 0 bases; nucleotides outside the gene matches: 7. Germline V gene lookup returns CDR1 SNHLY and CDR2 FYNNEI. The CDR3 here is CASSEGWQGAATNEKLFF. The CDR3 bases are TGTGCCAGCAGTGAAGGGTGGCAGGGGGCGGCAACTAATGAAAAACTGTTTTTT.

As regards this clone: Other DNA sequences in the sample encode the same CDR3. The chain employs TRBV5-1 and TRBJ2-5; 14 bases are shared with TRBD2. CDR1 is SGHRS, CDR2 YFSETQ, per germline. The V segment lost 5 bases and the J segment 4 bases; nucleotides outside the gene matches: 7. CDR3 length: 16 residues. CDR3: CASRGLAGGGPETQYF. For the CDR3, the DNA is TGCGCCAGCAGAGGACTAGCGGGGGGTGGGCCAGAGACCCAGTACTTC.

The chain couples TRBV5-6 to TRBJ1-2, with 7 bases fitting TRBD1. Germline V gene lookup returns CDR1 SGHDT and CDR2 YYEEEE. CDR3 length equals 14 residues. Trimming removed 5 bases from V and 3 bases from J; junction bases left unmatched: 7. The CDR3 is CASRPRQGYYGYTF. Here the CDR3 DNA reads TGTGCCAGCAGACCCCGACAGGGCTACTATGGCTACACCTTC.

The chain uses TRBV5-1 and TRBJ2-6; a possible D gene is TRBD1 (6 bases). The CDR3 is 16 residues long. The V gene lost 4 bases and the J gene lost 1 base, with 12 bases spanning the gap. The germline CDR1 and CDR2 sequences are SGHRS and YFSETQ. CDR3 DNA: TGCGCCAGCAGCCAGACTACAGGGTCTGGGGCCAACGTCCTGACTTTC. It encodes CASSQTTGSGANVLTF. Using reference TRBV5-1 and TRBJ2-6 for the parts outside the CDR3, the full variable domain is KAGVTQTPRYLIKTRGQQVTLSCSPISGHRSVSWYQQTPGQGLQFLFEYFSETQRNKGNFPGRFSGRQFSNSRSEMNVSTLELGDSALYLCASSQTTGSGANVLTFGAGSRLTVL.